Below, 31 T cell receptor beta chains from the same sample are listed, as sequenced in a study of human T cells and chemical hapten exposure. MiXCR, run by TCRdb on the RACE reads, gives a single entry per CDR3 protein. The top ten hold roughly 1.5% of the sample, which has roughly 71,000 distinct CDR3 sequences, approximately 12% seen once. Indicated time point: patch test 3, about 24 weeks after DPC sensitization. The sample's treatment: therapeutic diphenylcyclopropenone sensitization with weekly scalp DPC. The source material was whole blood, sampled in connection with sensitization to the hapten diphenylcyclopropenone (DPC). These receptors originate from a woman between 45 and 65 years old with alopecia areata. Some clones in this sample may be carry-over from other donors' samples.

This clonotype was recorded a few times. CDR3 loop: CSARELRASTDTQYF. In nucleotides, the CDR3 is TGCAGTGCTAGAGAGTTACGTGCGTCAACAGATACGCAGTATTTT. The rearrangement uses TRBV20-1 and TRBJ2-3; D unclear. The V gene lost 0 bases and the J gene lost 3 bases, with 13 bases spanning the gap. Germline assignment: CDR1 DFQATT and CDR2 SNEGSKA (reference sequence). The CDR3 is 15 amino acids.

There are many counts of this clonotype. The J gene is TRBJ1-1, the V gene TRBV29-1; possible D gene TRBD1, 6 bases. V was cut by 1 base and J by 1 base, with 16 bases left in between. This CDR3 contains 16 residues. Germline V CDR1 and CDR2: SQVTM, ANQGSEA. CDR3 amino acids: CSVEVGPGAQNTEAFF. The CDR3 DNA is TGCAGCGTTGAAGTGGGGCCGGGGGCGCAGAACACTGAAGCTTTCTTT.

This clonotype appeared a few times. The chain recombines TRBV29-1 with TRBJ2-5; TRBD2 aligns across 7 bases. J gave up 5 bases and V 7 bases, and 13 bases lay outside the gene matches. This CDR3 spans 14 amino acids. In germline, CDR1 is SQVTM, CDR2 ANQGSEA. The CDR3 loop is CSAVDGGSWETQYF. CDR3 bases: TGCAGCGCTGTAGACGGGGGGAGTTGGGAGACCCAGTACTTC.

The table lists this clonotype with a few counts. The CDR3 loop reads CASSPEGQGFAPQHF. The CDR3 nucleotides are TGTGCCAGCAGTCCTGAAGGACAGGGGTTTGCGCCCCAGCATTTT. This sequence joins TRBV6-2 or TRBV6-3 and TRBJ1-5, with TRBD1 identical over 9 bases. CDR1 is MNHEY and CDR2 is SVGEGT in the germline V gene. With V trimmed by 5 bases and J by 9 bases, 11 bases remained unmatched. This CDR3 region has 15 residues.

This chain links TRBV7-2 with TRBJ1-6; possibly TRBD1 for D (6 bases). Germline CDR1 SGHTA, CDR2 FQGNSA. This CDR3 contains 15 residues. V was cut by 5 bases and J by 11 bases, with 19 bases left in between. CDR3 DNA sequence: TGTGCCAGCAGCCTACGAGGACAGAATTCGACACCCCTCCACTTT. The encoded protein is CASSLRGQNSTPLHF.

At least ten counts were recorded for this clonotype. The gene calls are TRBV5-4 and TRBJ1-1; no firm D call. In germline, CDR1 is SGHNT, CDR2 YYREEE (reference sequence). The CDR3 has 16 residues. V lost 0 bases, J lost 0 bases, and 12 bases lay in between. CDR3 residues: CASSLEQARVNTEAFF. CDR3 nucleotide sequence: TGTGCCAGCAGCTTGGAGCAGGCCCGAGTGAACACTGAAGCTTTCTTT.

This rearrangement joins TRBV23-1 to TRBJ2-2, with D possibly being TRBD2 (5 bases). TRBV23-1 is flagged as an ORF with uncertain function. V dropped 6 bases and J dropped 3 bases, with 11 bases sitting between them. The length of the CDR3 is 14 residues. The CDR3 DNA reads TGCGCCAGCAGGGGAGACACCTACACCGGGGAGCTGTTTTTT. It codes for CASRGDTYTGELFF.

The sample holds many counts of this clonotype. The chain joins TRBV7-9 to TRBJ1-5; TRBD1 might be the D (5 bases). The CDR3 runs to 15 residues. In germline, CDR1 is SEHNR, CDR2 FQNEAQ (reference sequence). The V gene lost 0 bases and the J gene lost 2 bases, with 8 bases spanning the gap. The CDR3 DNA sequence: TGTGCCAGCAGCTTAGCGGGCAGGGGCAATCAGCCCCAGCATTTT. This encodes CASSLAGRGNQPQHF. The full variable domain, in which reference TRBV7-9 and TRBJ1-5 provide the parts outside the CDR3, is DTGVSQNPRHKITKRGQNVTFRCDPISEHNRLYWYRQTLGQGPEFLTYFQNEAQLEKSRLLSDRFSAERPKGSFSTLEIQRTEQGDSAMYLCASSLAGRGNQPQHFGDGTRLSIL.

This clonotype has a handful of counts. The genes are TRBV11-2 and TRBJ2-3, with D uncertain. The CDR3 extends over 13 amino acids. The V gene lost 4 bases and the J gene lost 5 bases, with 10 bases spanning the gap. Germline V gene data show CDR1 as SGHAT and CDR2 as FQNNGV. CDR3: CASSSSLQDTQYF. In DNA form, the CDR3 reads TGTGCCAGCAGCTCCTCACTCCAAGATACGCAGTATTTT. Drawing the rest from reference TRBV11-2 and TRBJ2-3, the complete variable domain is EAGVAQSPRYKIIEKRQSVAFWCNPISGHATLYWYQQILGQGPKLLIQFQNNGVVDDSQLPKDRFSAERLKGVDSTLKIQPAKLEDSAVYLCASSSSLQDTQYFGPGTRLTVL.

This chain joins TRBV20-1 and TRBJ1-2; D unresolved. The CDR3 covers 12 residues. V dropped 0 bases and J dropped 5 bases, with 7 bases sitting between them. CDR1 is DFQATT and CDR2 is SNEGSKA in the germline V gene (reference sequence). CDR3 coding DNA: TGCAGTGCTAGAGACCGGCGGTATGGCTACACCTTC. This gives the protein CSARDRRYGYTF.

This clonotype has just a few counts. CDR3 sequence reads: CASSFGQGVETQYF. For the CDR3, the DNA is TGCGCCAGCAGCTTCGGACAGGGGGTAGAGACCCAGTACTTC. The rearrangement uses TRBV5-1 and TRBJ2-5; 10 bases line up with TRBD1. The CDR3 is 14 residues long. V dropped 2 bases and J dropped 4; count of bases not matched to a gene: 2. The germline CDR1 and CDR2 sequences are SGHRS and YFSETQ.

This clonotype was seen only a few times. This chain joins TRBV3-1 and TRBJ2-2; D is ambiguous. Looked up from germline, CDR1 is LGHDT and CDR2 is YNNKEL (reference sequence). CDR3 length: 14 amino acids. V was cut by 1 base and J by 6 bases, with 9 bases left in between. The CDR3 DNA is TGTGCCAGCAGCCAAGCCTTAGGACCCGGGGAGCTGTTTTTT. Translated, it gives CASSQALGPGELFF. The whole variable domain, remainder taken from reference TRBV3-1 and TRBJ2-2, is DTAVSQTPKYLVTQMGNDKSIKCEQNLGHDTMYWYKQDSKKFLKIMFSYNNKELIINETVPNRFSPKSPDKAHLNLHINSLELGDSAVYFCASSQALGPGELFFGEGSRLTVL.

This clonotype was counted a few times. The rearrangement uses TRBV28 and TRBJ2-6, with 7 bases aligning to TRBD2. With 6 bases clipped from V and 4 bases from J, the junction kept 15 bases outside the gene matches. Germline CDR1 is MDHEN and CDR2 is SYDVKM. The CDR3 has 18 residues. CDR3 DNA: TGTGCCAGCAGCCTCTGGACTAGGGTGCAGAAAGGGGCCAACGTCCTGACTTTC. It is translated as CASSLWTRVQKGANVLTF. The whole variable domain, remainder taken from reference TRBV28 and TRBJ2-6, is DVKVTQSSRYLVKRTGEKVFLECVQDMDHENMFWYRQDPGLGLRLIYFSYDVKMKEKGDIPEGYSVSREKKERFSLILESASTNQTSMYLCASSLWTRVQKGANVLTFGAGSRLTVL.

Details on this clonotype: Possible read error: a much larger clone is one base away. The chain joins TRBV28 to TRBJ2-7, with D possibly matching TRBD2 (6 bases). The CDR3 is 16 amino acids. V was trimmed by 7 bases and J by 5 bases, leaving 24 bases between them. Germline CDR1 and CDR2: MDHEN and SYDVKM. In DNA form, the CDR3 reads TGTGCCAGCACCCCCGTGAGTCAGGCGGGGACCCACGAGCAGTACTTC. This sequence encodes CASTPVSQAGTHEQYF.

Comments on this clonotype: It may be a read error: a sequence one base away is much more abundant. The rearrangement links TRBV7-9 to TRBJ2-3; no clear D gene. Looked up from germline, CDR1 is SEHNR and CDR2 is FQNEAQ (reference sequence). This CDR3 spans 13 amino acids. The CDR3 sequence is CASSLVGTDTQDF. CDR3 DNA: TGTGCCAGCAGCTTAGTTGGCACAGATACGCAGGATTTT.

This clonotype turned up a few times. The chain uses TRBV28 and TRBJ2-5, with a tentative D call TRBD1 (6 bases). The germline CDR1 and CDR2 sequences are MDHEN and SYDVKM. Between the trimmed V and J ends, which lost 7 bases and 2 bases, there was a span of 11 bases. CDR3 size: 13 residues. The DNA of the CDR3 is TGTGCCAGCACCTCCGGACAGCAAGAGACCCAGTACTTC. Translating it yields CASTSGQQETQYF.

The sample holds many counts of this clonotype. J is TRBJ1-6 and V is TRBV28; 7 bases are shared with TRBD1. The CDR3 spans 15 residues. After removal of 6 bases from V and 7 bases from J, the junction contained 9 bases not matched to a gene. Per germline, CDR1 MDHEN and CDR2 SYDVKM. The CDR3, as DNA: TGTGCCAGCAGCCTGGCCGGACAGGCCAATTCACCCCTCCACTTT. Translation gives CASSLAGQANSPLHF.

The sample holds many counts of this clonotype. The genes are TRBV29-1 and TRBJ1-1; D is perhaps TRBD1 (6 bases). V lost 4 bases, J lost 5 bases, and 14 bases lay in between. The CDR3 consists of 13 residues. Germline V gene data show CDR1 as SQVTM and CDR2 as ANQGSEA. CDR3 loop: CSVVAGVRTEAFF. In DNA form, the CDR3 reads TGCAGCGTTGTGGCAGGGGTGAGGACTGAAGCTTTCTTT.

This clonotype has a handful of counts. The DNA of the CDR3 is TGCGCCAGCAGCCAAGATCGGGGAATGGGACAGGGAGGAAATTCACCCCTCCACTTT. It yields the protein CASSQDRGMGQGGNSPLHF. V and J are TRBV4-1 and TRBJ1-6; 9 positions match TRBD1. The CDR3 consists of 19 residues. V was pared by 0 bases and J by 7 bases, with 13 bases of the junction left unmatched. Germline loops: CDR1 MGHRA, CDR2 YSYEKL.

The CDR3 loop reads CASSLAQGELFF. The CDR3 bases are TGTGCCAGCAGCCTCGCGCAAGGGGAGCTGTTTTTT. The chain combines TRBV3-1 with TRBJ2-2; D unresolved. Deletions cut 4 bases from V and 8 bases from J, with 8 bases between. Germline V gene lookup returns CDR1 LGHDT and CDR2 YNNKEL (reference sequence). CDR3 length: 12 amino acids.

The genes are TRBV28 and TRBJ2-5; 14 bases are shared with TRBD2. V gave up 2 bases and J gave up 4 bases; unmatched junction bases: 6. This CDR3 has 17 amino acids. Germline V lookup: CDR1 MDHEN, CDR2 SYDVKM. The CDR3 DNA reads TGTGCCAGCAGTTTACTGACTAGCGGGGGGGCAAGAGAGACCCAGTACTTC. This gives the protein CASSLLTSGGARETQYF.

This clonotype came up many times. The chain recombines TRBV7-9 with TRBJ1-1, with D maybe TRBD1 (5 bases). The CDR3 runs to 15 residues. V was shortened by 2 bases and J by 0 bases, with 10 bases between the two germline ends. Germline lookup yields CDR1 SEHNR and CDR2 FQNEAQ (reference sequence). The CDR3 sequence: CASSLQGSMNTEAFF. The CDR3 DNA is TGTGCCAGCAGCTTACAGGGATCCATGAACACTGAAGCTTTCTTT.

The V call is TRBV5-1, the J call TRBJ1-1; TRBD1 aligns across 7 bases. Trimming removed 3 bases from V and 9 bases from J; junction bases left unmatched: 8. Germline V gene sequence: CDR1 SGHRS, CDR2 YFSETQ. This CDR3 contains 13 residues. The CDR3 reads CASSSSDRVKAFF. The CDR3 DNA follows: TGCGCCAGCAGCTCATCCGACAGGGTTAAAGCTTTCTTT.

This clonotype occurred a few times. This chain uses TRBV6-5 with TRBJ1-1, with a possible D match to TRBD1 (5 bases). Deletions cut 7 bases from V and 5 bases from J, with 23 bases between. The CDR3 contains 16 residues. From germline, CDR1 is MNHEY and CDR2 SVGAGI. In nucleotides, the CDR3 is TGTGCCAGCAAACCCGCTAGTGGGGCCCCCGCGACTGAAGCTTTCTTT. Translated: CASKPASGAPATEAFF.

The sample holds many counts of this clonotype. The genes are TRBV11-2 and TRBJ1-2, with a possible D match to TRBD1 (6 bases). V lost 5 bases to trimming and J lost 0 bases, with 16 bases between them. The CDR3 totals 16 residues. Germline CDR1 reads SGHAT; CDR2 reads FQNNGV. In DNA, the CDR3 is TGTGCCAGCAGCCCAGCGGACAGCCGTTCTAACTATGGCTACACCTTC. Its protein product is CASSPADSRSNYGYTF.

The chain joins TRBV10-3 to TRBJ2-1, with D possibly matching TRBD2 (6 bases). The V gene lost 5 bases and the J gene lost 6 bases, with 20 bases spanning the gap. This CDR3 comprises 16 residues. The germline gives CDR1 ENHRY, CDR2 SYGVKD. CDR3: CAISNHGGEPRNEQFF. The CDR3 coding sequence is TGTGCCATCAGTAATCACGGAGGGGAACCTCGCAATGAGCAGTTCTTC.

This clonotype was seen many times. The gene calls are TRBV12-3 or TRBV12-4 and TRBJ1-2; 7 bases line up with TRBD1. The J segment lost 7 bases and the V segment lost 8 bases, leaving 7 bases of the junction unmatched. The CDR3 has 12 amino acids. Here the CDR3 reads CASGGQRIGYTF. CDR3 nucleotides: TGTGCCAGCGGGGGACAGCGAATTGGCTACACCTTC.

This clonotype was counted only a few times. The chain combines TRBV12-3 or TRBV12-4 with TRBJ1-1; 11 bases fit TRBD1. The CDR3 is 16 amino acids. V shed 4 bases and J 3 bases; nucleotides not matched to a gene: 7. CDR3: CASSSGTGGYDTEAFF. Written as DNA, the CDR3 is TGTGCCAGCAGTTCCGGGACAGGGGGTTATGACACTGAAGCTTTCTTT.

This clonotype was observed at least ten times. J is TRBJ1-2 and V is TRBV7-2; D unresolved. Germline CDR1 is SGHTA and CDR2 is FQGNSA. The CDR3 runs to 14 residues. V lost 5 bases to trimming and J lost 3 bases, with 13 bases between them. The CDR3 DNA reads as TGTGCCAGCAGCCCGGCCGTTAATGACTATGGCTACACCTTC. Protein: CASSPAVNDYGYTF. Complete variable domain (other parts from reference TRBV7-2 and TRBJ1-2): GAGVSQSPSNKVTEKGKDVELRCDPISGHTALYWYRQSLGQGLEFLIYFQGNSAPDKSGLPSDRFSAERTGGSVSTLTIQRTQQEDSAVYLCASSPAVNDYGYTFGSGTRLTVV.

This clonotype was observed many times. The rearrangement links TRBV4-1 to TRBJ2-6; D uncertain. The CDR3 contains 19 residues. Trimming left V 3 bases short and J 1 base short, with 19 bases between. Per the germline V gene, CDR1 is MGHRA and CDR2 is YSYEKL. The chain's CDR3 is CASSHLMRPAFSGANVLTF. The CDR3 region has the DNA TGCGCCAGCAGCCATTTGATGCGGCCAGCCTTTTCTGGGGCCAACGTCCTGACTTTC.

This clonotype was recorded a few times. The chain joins TRBV20-1 to TRBJ2-7, with 8 bases matching TRBD2. Trimming took 5 bases from V and 3 from J; bases not matched to a gene: 9. CDR3 length equals 14 residues. Germline V CDR1 and CDR2: DFQATT, SNEGSKA (reference sequence). The CDR3 loop reads CSAVPGLGDYEQYF. Written as DNA, the CDR3 is TGCAGTGCTGTACCGGGACTAGGGGACTACGAGCAGTACTTC.